This T cell receptor beta chain was identified in a study of blood T cells in healthy people across ages. PCR was performed a second time for about 7 to 12 cycles using a sample-barcoded 5' primer and a J-beta primer mix. A minimum of 2.5 million CDR3-containing paired-end reads was obtained for each sample. TCRdb re-called the 5' RACE reads through MiXCR, storing one row per CDR3 protein. Of almost 550,000 distinct CDR3 sequences in the sample, 24% were seen once. This clonotype was recorded once. Trimming pared 7 bases from V and 7 bases from J, leaving 16 bases between. Germline V CDR1 and CDR2: MNHEY, SVGAGI. The CDR3 runs to 13 residues. In addition, the sample was reused for a study of T cells of mothers and their children. From that study: The people who donated were a few healthy Caucasian mothers and their six children. There was no detection of any persistent microchimeric T cell clones.

The chain joins TRBV6-5 to TRBJ1-1; weak D call: TRBD1 (5 bases). The sample comprised blood. The source is a boy aged 10-17 years in good health. CDR3 loop: CASTKGRGHEAFF. The CDR3 DNA reads TGTGCCAGCACTAAGGGGAGGGGCCATGAAGCTTTCTTT.